One sample yielded the 8 T cell receptor beta chains listed below, sequenced in a study of blood T cell repertoires in COVID-19. Assay used: immunoSEQ multiplex PCR; TCRdb lists only in-frame clones, some missing. Here the sample spans 150,000 to 200,000 clones, roughly four fifths being singletons. The specimen was peripheral blood. The receptors stem from a woman in her sixties or seventies with COVID-19, enrolled during active disease.

This sequence joins TRBV2 and TRBJ2-7; no reliable D call. Per the germline V gene, CDR1 is SNHLY and CDR2 is FYNNEI. Trimming removed 7 bases from V and 6 bases from J, with 10 bases in between. The length of the CDR3 is 11 residues. The CDR3 reads CASTPYGEQYF. The CDR3 DNA sequence: TGTGCCAGCACCCCTTACGGCGAGCAGTACTTC.

The chain joins TRBV3-1 (or the pseudogene TRBV3-2) to TRBJ2-7, with 10 positions matching TRBD2. CDR1 and CDR2 (germline): LGHDT, YNNKEL (reference sequence). The V gene end was trimmed by 0 bases and the J gene end by 1 base; junction bases not matched to a gene: 6. The CDR3 extends over 17 amino acids. The CDR3 reads CASSQDLRAGGSYEQYF. The DNA of the CDR3 is TGTGCCAGCAGCCAAGATTTAAGAGCGGGAGGGTCCTACGAGCAGTACTTC.

The V gene is TRBV9, the J gene TRBJ1-1, with 9 positions matching TRBD1. The germline V gene encodes CDR1 SGDLS and CDR2 YYNGEE. The V and J ends lost 2 bases and 7 bases, in that order; junction bases with no gene match: 15. The CDR3 extends over 17 amino acids. CDR3 sequence (DNA): TGTGCCAGCAGCGTCAGGGACAGGGACGGTCCTGGGGTTGAAGCTTTCTTT. It codes for CASSVRDRDGPGVEAFF.

This clone was seen only once. The genes are TRBV7-2 and TRBJ1-2; 9 bases are shared with TRBD1. V gave up 6 bases and J gave up 6 bases; unmatched junction bases: 5. CDR1 is SGHTA and CDR2 is FQGNSA in the germline V gene. CDR3 length: 13 amino acids. DNA for the CDR3: TGTGCCAGCAGTATTACAGGGGGCGATGGCTACACCTTC. Translating gives CASSITGGDGYTF.

The chain recombines TRBV7-6 with TRBJ2-3; 7 positions match TRBD1. Per germline, CDR1 SGHVS and CDR2 FNYEAQ. The CDR3 has 16 amino acids. The V segment lost 6 bases and the J segment 2 bases; nucleotides outside the gene matches: 11. This chain's CDR3 is CASSREGQRITDTQYF. The CDR3 DNA reads as TGTGCCAGCAGTCGAGAGGGACAGCGAATCACAGATACGCAGTATTTT.

The CDR3 nucleotides are TGTGCCAGCAGCCGACGACGGGACCAAGAGACCCAGTACTTC. Its translation: CASSRRRDQETQYF. The V call is TRBV3-1 (or the pseudogene TRBV3-2), the J call TRBJ2-5; D not certain. Germline CDR1 is LGHDT and CDR2 is YNNKEL (reference sequence). The V gene lost 4 bases and the J gene lost 0 bases, with 9 bases spanning the gap. The CDR3 has 14 residues.

V and J are TRBV6-2 or TRBV6-3 and TRBJ2-4; D perhaps matches TRBD2 (6 bases). Per germline, CDR1 MNHEY and CDR2 SVGEGT. V was trimmed by 5 bases and J by 1 base, leaving 15 bases between them. The CDR3 extends over 16 amino acids. CDR3 DNA sequence: TGTGCCAGCAGTCCCGGGGGAGCGCTGGCCAAAAACATTCAGTACTTC. Amino acid sequence: CASSPGGALAKNIQYF.

The rearrangement joins TRBV6-5 to TRBJ2-2; no clear D gene. CDR1 MNHEY and CDR2 SVGAGI come from the germline V gene. The V and J ends lost 8 bases and 3 bases respectively, with 16 bases between them. This CDR3 contains 15 residues. The CDR3 sequence is CASLRQLVDTGELFF. The CDR3 DNA reads TGTGCCAGCTTGAGGCAGCTAGTTGACACCGGGGAGCTGTTTTTT.